This T cell receptor beta chain originates from a study of blood T cells in healthy people across ages. Across the whole study: Capture by template switching was about one barcoded beta molecule per two T cells. Study outcomes and limitations: Donor CMV status, an unknown factor, possibly confounded changes in expanded clonotypes.

Primed by a sample-barcoded 5' primer and a J-beta primer mix, a second PCR proceeded for about 6 to 11 cycles. The template-switch adaptor was a 5' adaptor with 12 random nucleotides. It tagged each cDNA molecule. At least 2.5 million CDR3-containing paired-end reads were obtained per sample. TCRdb itself ran the 5' RACE reads through MiXCR, one entry per CDR3 protein. This table holds around 900,000 distinct CDR3 sequences, under 35% found once. A word on this clonotype: Its antigen remains unidentified.

CDR3 length: 15 amino acids. The V end lost 2 bases, the J end lost 5 bases, and 15 bases lay between the germline ends. Germline assignment: CDR1 KGHSH and CDR2 LQKENI. The chain links TRBV18 to TRBJ2-5; no firm D call. The sequencing sample was made of blood. The clonotype comes from a woman aged 80 or older in good health. The CDR3 coding sequence is TGTGCCAGCTCACCATCACTCGGACCCGCGGAGACCCAGTACTTC. This gives the protein CASSPSLGPAETQYF.